This is a list of T cell receptor beta chains from one sample in a study of PD-1 blockade in classical Hodgkin lymphoma. The protocol was immunoSEQ multiplex PCR, while the TCRdb copy is restricted to in-frame clones and leaves out a portion. The data hold 9,500 or so clones, with 80% to 85% observed a single time. Sequences were derived from peripheral blood mononuclear cells (PBMCs), sampled before the fourth cycle of nivolumab. These receptors all stem from a human donor with classical Hodgkin lymphoma. Each CDR3 is given with its conserved first and last residue. A D gene is named only where the DNA matches it firmly. A row's size may be missing; if present it is once, few, many or a size class.

V	J	D	size	DNA	CDR3
TRBV6-5	TRBJ2-2	TRBD2	once	TGTGCCAGCAGTTACGGGGCGGGAGGTCTCACCGGGGAGCTGTTTTTT	CASSYGAGGLTGELFF
TRBV21-1	TRBJ2-7	-	-	TGTGCCAGCAGCCCCGGACCTGGGACAGGGCTCTACGAGCAGTACTTC	CASSPGPGTGLYEQYF
TRBV6-1	TRBJ2-7	TRBD1	-	TGTGCCAGCAAGAAAGGGGCAGGGGGCTTCTACGAGCAGTACTTC	CASKKGAGGFYEQYF
TRBV5-1	TRBJ1-1	-	-	TGCGCCAGCAGCTTGGATTTGGTCCAGGGGCGAGGTGAAGCTTTCTTT	CASSLDLVQGRGEAFF
TRBV7-2	TRBJ2-1	-	-	TGTGCCAGCAGCTTAAGTGACACAGGGAGGACTGAGCAGTTCTTC	CASSLSDTGRTEQFF
TRBV2	TRBJ1-5	TRBD1	-	TGTGCCAGCAGTGGCCACAGGGGGCCCAATCAGCCCCAGCATTTT	CASSGHRGPNQPQHF
TRBV5-1	TRBJ2-6	TRBD1	-	TGCGCCAGCAGCCCCTCGACAGGGACCTACTCTGGGGCCAACGTCCTGACTTTC	CASSPSTGTYSGANVLTF
TRBV6-5	TRBJ1-5	-	-	TGTGCCAGCAGCCCGCTCGGAACTGGCAATCAGCCCCAGCATTTT	CASSPLGTGNQPQHF
TRBV6-1	TRBJ1-2	-	-	TGTGCCAGCAGTGAAGCGAGTTACTATGGCTACACCTTC	CASSEASYYGYTF
TRBV7-2	TRBJ2-3	TRBD2	-	TGTGCCAGCAGCAAGCCGGGACTAGGGTCGTGGGATACGCAGTATTTT	CASSKPGLGSWDTQYF
TRBV18	TRBJ2-1	TRBD2	-	TGTGCCAGCTCACGTTGGACTAGCGGCCGGAGCTCCTACAATGAGCAGTTCTTC	CASSRWTSGRSSYNEQFF
TRBV9	TRBJ2-5	TRBD2	-	TGTGCCAGCAGCCCCCAGATTGGGGCGGGAGGAAGGGAGACCCAGTACTTC	CASSPQIGAGGRETQYF
TRBV29-1	TRBJ2-5	-	-	TGCAGCGGAAGGAGGGGGATCCAAGAGACCCAGTACTTC	CSGRRGIQETQYF